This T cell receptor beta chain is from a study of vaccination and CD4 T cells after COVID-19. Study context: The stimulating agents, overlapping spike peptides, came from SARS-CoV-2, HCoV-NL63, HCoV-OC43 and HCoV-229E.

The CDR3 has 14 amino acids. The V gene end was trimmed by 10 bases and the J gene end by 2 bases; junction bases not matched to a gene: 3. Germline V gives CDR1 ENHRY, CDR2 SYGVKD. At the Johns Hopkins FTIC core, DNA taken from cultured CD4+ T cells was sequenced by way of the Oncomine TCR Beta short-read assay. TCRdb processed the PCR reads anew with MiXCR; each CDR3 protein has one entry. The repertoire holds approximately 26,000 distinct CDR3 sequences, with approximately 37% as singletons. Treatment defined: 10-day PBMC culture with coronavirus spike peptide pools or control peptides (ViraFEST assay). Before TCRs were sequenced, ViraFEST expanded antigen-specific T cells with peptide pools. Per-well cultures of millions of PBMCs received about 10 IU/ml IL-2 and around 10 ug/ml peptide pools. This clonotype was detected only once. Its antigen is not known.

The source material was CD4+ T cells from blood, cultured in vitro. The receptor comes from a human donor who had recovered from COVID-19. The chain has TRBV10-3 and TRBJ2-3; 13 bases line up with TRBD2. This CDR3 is CATGTSGTTDTQYF. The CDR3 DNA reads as TGTGCCACCGGGACTAGCGGGACCACAGATACGCAGTATTTT.